This paragraph covers one T cell receptor (beta chain) sequence. This sample was included in a study of blood T cell repertoires in COVID-19. Sequencing was performed with immunoSEQ multiplex PCR; in TCRdb, only in-frame clones are kept and a portion is missing. This table holds over 130,000 clones, 60% to 80% found once. The germline CDR1 and CDR2 sequences are MNHEY and SMNVEV (reference sequence). The CDR3 length is 15 residues. The V and J ends lost 6 bases and 3 bases, in that order; junction bases with no gene match: 4. The sample was PBMCs or T cells enriched from blood (not recorded which). This clonotype was obtained from a woman aged 45 to 65 who had recovered from COVID-19. The chain employs TRBV27 and TRBJ2-1; TRBD1 aligns across 11 bases. The CDR3 DNA reads TGTGCCAGCAGAGGGGGACAGGGGGGCTACAATGAGCAGTTCTTC. Translation gives CASRGGQGGYNEQFF.